This record concerns one TCR beta chain sequence. Its antigen is unidentified. Single viable CD3+CD4+CD8-CD45RO+ cells were sorted as the memory CD4+ T cells. Positive selection with CD4 microbeads enriched total CD4+ T cells. The data are from a study of memory CD4+ T cells and cytomegalovirus serostatus. Findings of the study overall: CD4+ memory repertoires contained about two fifths of the roughly 150 reported CMV TCRbeta sequences.

Germline values: CDR1 SGHAT, CDR2 FQNNGV. V was shortened by 5 bases and J by 5 bases, with 12 bases between the two germline ends. This CDR3 has 13 amino acids. Original processing notes: Out-of-frame sequences were removed, leaving 2,204,828 distinct TCRbeta sequences. Only in-frame clones appear in the TCRdb table, and some are missing; sequencing was by immunoSEQ multiplex PCR. That table gives V, J and clone size, and the DNA gave D and trimming. In the table there are tens of thousands of clones, roughly four fifths of which are singletons. The clonotype comes from an adult in good health and CMV-seropositive. Sequencing input: memory CD4+ T cells from blood. The chain recombines TRBV11-2 with TRBJ1-2; D might be TRBD1 (5 bases). The DNA for the CDR3 is TGTGCCAGCAGCAATGGGGGAGCTTATGGCTACACCTTC. As protein: CASSNGGAYGYTF.